The clone carrying this T cell receptor beta chain has more than one count but fewer than ten. The antigen is not known. This sample's TCRbeta library carried unique molecular identifier barcodes. One entry per CDR3 protein, called by TCRdb with MiXCR from the PCR reads. The data show fewer than 700,000 distinct CDR3 sequences, 10% to 15% seen once. The data derive from a study of T-cell reconstitution after alpha-beta-depleted transplantation in children. Study results and caveats: Most T-cell counts and diversity one year after the transplant came from T cells that were newly produced. Reports say that about two months after transplant, the alpha-beta T cells came out of several hundred graft clones that had expanded. Surviving recipient T cells and thymic progenitors underlay high day-60 TCRbeta diversity in some patients.

The source of this sequence is a male patient younger than 18 who had a stem cell transplant for acute myeloid leukemia, so the T cells may come from the graft donor. The sequencing used PBMCs, mostly from graft donor cells, collected 360 days after TCRalphabeta/CD19-depleted stem cell transplant.

The CDR3, as DNA: TGTGCCAGCAGTTTAATCACATCTGGGCGGGACAATGAGCAGTTCTTC. Amino acid sequence: CASSLITSGRDNEQFF. The chain has TRBV28 and TRBJ2-1; D perhaps matches TRBD2 (5 bases). V gave up 2 bases and J gave up 5 bases, with 16 bases separating them. This CDR3 comprises 16 residues. The germline V gene has CDR1 MDHEN and CDR2 SYDVKM.